The entry below describes one TCR beta chain. These data belong to a study of T-cell reconstitution after alpha-beta-depleted transplantation in children. Library preparation (for TCRbeta) was performed with unique molecular identifiers. Using its own MiXCR run on the PCR reads, TCRdb lists one record per CDR3 protein. Here the sample spans about 210,000 distinct CDR3 sequences, about a sixth being singletons. The source is a male patient under 10 years old who had a stem cell transplant for acute lymphoblastic leukemia, so the T cells may come from the graft donor. The sequencing used PBMCs, mostly from graft donor cells, collected 360 days after TCRalphabeta/CD19-depleted stem cell transplant.

CDR3 sequence: CASSLRGRTDTQYF. DNA of the CDR3: TGTGCCAGCAGTTTGCGGGGGCGCACAGATACGCAGTATTTT. The gene calls are TRBV28 and TRBJ2-3; TRBD2 is a possible D gene (7 bases). Germline V CDR1 and CDR2: MDHEN, SYDVKM. Deletions cut 3 bases from V and 1 base from J, with 8 bases between. This CDR3 spans 14 amino acids.